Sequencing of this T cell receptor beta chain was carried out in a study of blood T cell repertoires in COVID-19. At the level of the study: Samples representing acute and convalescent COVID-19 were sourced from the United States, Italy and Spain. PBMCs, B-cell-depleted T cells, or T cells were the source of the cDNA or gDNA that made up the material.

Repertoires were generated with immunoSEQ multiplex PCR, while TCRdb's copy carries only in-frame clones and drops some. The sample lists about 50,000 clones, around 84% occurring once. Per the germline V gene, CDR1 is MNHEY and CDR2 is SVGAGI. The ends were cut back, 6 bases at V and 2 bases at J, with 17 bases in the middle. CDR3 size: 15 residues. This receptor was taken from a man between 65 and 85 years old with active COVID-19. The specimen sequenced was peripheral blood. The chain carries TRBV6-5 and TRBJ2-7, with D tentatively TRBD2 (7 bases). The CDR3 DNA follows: TGTGCCAGCAGACGGGGGGCGGGAACGACCTACGAGCAGTACTTC. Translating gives CASRRGAGTTYEQYF.